This T cell receptor (beta chain) emerged from a study of blood T cell repertoires in COVID-19. Study details: COVID-19 samples from acute and convalescent phases originated in the United States, Italy and Spain. T cells, B-cell-depleted T cells, or PBMCs supplied cDNA or gDNA.

This CDR3 is 15 amino acids long. In germline, CDR1 is LGHNA, CDR2 YSLEER. V gave up 0 bases and J gave up 6 bases, with 14 bases separating them. In the study's own analysis: Estimated nucleated cell counts came from reference gene primer amplification. Profiling relied on immunoSEQ multiplex PCR, and the TCRdb table lists in-frame clones only, not all of them. The DNA gave D and trimming, while V, J and clone size come from that table. The sample holds roughly 120,000 clones, roughly nine tenths seen once. Sequencing was performed on peripheral blood. The chain uses TRBV4-3 and TRBJ2-5, with D possibly TRBD1 on 5 matching bases. This sequence originates from a human donor with active COVID-19. The donor label of this sample is uncertain. The CDR3 DNA sequence: TGCGCCAGCAGCCAAGACAGGGTGGGGCCACAGACCCAGTACTTC. This translates into CASSQDRVGPQTQYF.